This paragraph covers one T cell receptor beta chain sequence. The antigen is unknown. The sample comes from a study of cytomegalovirus exposure and HLA in healthy donors. Overall study: Unique TCRs numbering around 80 million, obtained from HLA-typed donors, made up an early data release.

The V gene end was trimmed by 6 bases and the J gene end by 0 bases; junction bases not matched to a gene: 4. The V gene's germline CDR1 is MNHEY and CDR2 SVGAGI. There are 15 residues in the CDR3. General study findings and limits: Some V segments, TRBV6-2 and TRBV6-3 among them, were indistinguishable and were therefore excluded. A later analysis found that most CMV-associated TCR beta chains appeared HLA-restricted. The classifier reportedly diagnosed cytomegalovirus status with high specificity and sensitivity.

A multiplex PCR was run with 60 Vbeta primers and 13 Jbeta primers. TCRdb's copy holds only in-frame clones and misses some; the assay was immunoSEQ multiplex PCR. Of 150,000 to 200,000 clones in the sample, 75% were seen once. Source material: PBMCs. The receptor comes from a woman aged 40 to 50 in good health and CMV-seropositive. The chain combines TRBV6-5 with TRBJ2-1, with TRBD1 matching over 8 bases. The CDR3 nucleotides are TGTGCCAGCAGCCTCAGGGGGCCCTCCTACAATGAGCAGTTCTTC. Translation gives CASSLRGPSYNEQFF.